Here is one T cell receptor (beta chain) with its context. Its specificity is not known. The record originates from a study of beta chain features in type 1 diabetes. Since all of the isolated RNA was reverse transcribed, expressed TCRB transcripts were what got sequenced. Libraries were prepared by immunoSEQ multiplex PCR; TCRdb keeps only in-frame clonotypes and omits some of them. The table records about 360,000 clones, around 13% of them present only once. Study observations and caveats: Insertions were fewer and deletions more numerous at VDJ junctions in type 1 diabetes patients.

The CDR3 consists of 16 residues. The germline CDR1 and CDR2 sequences are SGHTA and FQGNSA. The sequencing sample was made of naive CD4+ T cells from blood. The chain has TRBV7-2 and TRBJ2-5; 9 positions match TRBD2. The DNA end is more similar to TRBJ2-7, so the J call may be wrong. The sequence derives from a man younger than 35 in good health. CDR3: CASSPRSGRSSYEQYF. As DNA, the CDR3 is TGTGCCAGCAGCCCCCGAAGCGGGAGGAGCTCCTACGAGCAGTACTTC.